These T cell receptor beta chains were read from a single sample in a study of T cell responses to AZD1222 COVID-19 vaccine. The assay was immunoSEQ multiplex PCR, and TCRdb's table has in-frame clones only and misses some. Here the sample spans 170,000 or so clones, 90% being singletons. The input for sequencing was peripheral blood, taken on day 0 of AZD1222 vaccination. These receptors all come from an adult in good health. Both conserved end residues are part of each CDR3. The order of the fields is D gene, J gene, clone size, V gene, CDR3 protein, CDR3 DNA. The D gene is left open where the match is weak. The size entry is marked missing in some rows and otherwise reads once, few, many or a size class.

D: .
J: TRBJ1-5
size: .
V: TRBV19
CDR3: CASDQGYSNQPQHF
DNA: TGTGCCAGTGACCAGGGGTATAGCAATCAGCCCCAGCATTTT

D: .
J: TRBJ2-7
size: .
V: TRBV7-2
CDR3: CASSHGLTSSEQYF
DNA: TGTGCCAGCAGCCACGGGCTAACCTCCTCCGAGCAGTACTTC

D: .
J: TRBJ2-7
size: .
V: TRBV5-6
CDR3: CASSWSDTPHEQYF
DNA: TGTGCCAGCAGCTGGTCGGACACCCCCCACGAGCAGTACTTC

D: TRBD1
J: TRBJ1-1
size: .
V: TRBV7-9
CDR3: CASSQQGGLTEAFF
DNA: TGTGCCAGCAGTCAACAGGGGGGTCTCACTGAAGCTTTCTTT

D: .
J: TRBJ2-1
size: .
V: TRBV7-2
CDR3: CASGGGSYNEQFF
DNA: TGTGCCAGCGGAGGAGGGAGCTACAATGAGCAGTTCTTC

D: TRBD1
J: TRBJ2-1
size: .
V: TRBV5-8
CDR3: CASSHGTGAYNEQFF
DNA: TGTGCCAGCAGCCATGGGACAGGAGCCTACAATGAGCAGTTCTTC

D: .
J: TRBJ2-3
size: .
V: TRBV7-8
CDR3: CASSLVPTDTQYF
DNA: TGTGCCAGCAGCTTAGTTCCCACAGATACGCAGTATTTT

D: .
J: TRBJ1-6
size: .
V: TRBV5-5
CDR3: CASSLSYSYNSPLHF
DNA: TGTGCCAGCAGCTTGAGTTACTCCTATAATTCACCCCTCCACTTT

D: .
J: TRBJ2-7
size: .
V: TRBV5-6
CDR3: CASSYRYSYEQYF
DNA: TGTGCCAGCAGCTACAGATACTCCTACGAGCAGTACTTC

D: .
J: TRBJ1-6
size: .
V: TRBV19
CDR3: CASSIRQGSSPLHF
DNA: TGTGCCAGTAGTATAAGGCAGGGGTCCTCACCCCTCCACTTT

D: .
J: TRBJ2-3
size: .
V: TRBV7-8
CDR3: CASSPLWGAHTTQYF
DNA: TGTGCCAGCAGCCCCCTTTGGGGGGCCCACACCACGCAGTATTTT

D: TRBD1
J: TRBJ2-7
size: .
V: TRBV14
CDR3: CASSQGTGQYSYEQYF
DNA: TGTGCCAGCAGCCAAGGGACAGGCCAATACTCCTACGAGCAGTACTTC

D: TRBD1
J: TRBJ1-1
size: .
V: TRBV14
CDR3: CASSQVRQGARMAEAFF
DNA: TGTGCCAGCAGCCAAGTTCGGCAGGGGGCGCGGATGGCTGAAGCTTTCTTT

D: .
J: TRBJ1-1
size: .
V: TRBV27
CDR3: CASRLQGRPGPGTEAFF
DNA: TGTGCCAGCAGGCTACAGGGACGGCCGGGTCCGGGCACTGAAGCTTTCTTT

D: TRBD2
J: TRBJ2-1
size: .
V: TRBV7-9
CDR3: CASSISGVTYNEQFF
DNA: TGTGCCAGCAGCATTAGCGGGGTTACTTACAATGAGCAGTTCTTC

D: .
J: TRBJ1-4
size: .
V: TRBV27
CDR3: CASSFREKLFF
DNA: TGTGCCAGCAGTTTTCGAGAAAAACTGTTTTTT

D: .
J: TRBJ2-3
size: .
V: TRBV7-6
CDR3: CASSADRSSTDTQYF
DNA: TGTGCCAGCAGCGCCGACAGGTCTAGCACAGATACGCAGTATTTT

D: .
J: TRBJ1-2
size: .
V: TRBV5-1
CDR3: CASSPYRDGYTF
DNA: TGCGCCAGCAGCCCGTACAGGGACGGCTACACCTTC

D: TRBD1
J: TRBJ1-2
size: .
V: TRBV13
CDR3: CASSLGRRQGQSGYTF
DNA: TGTGCCAGCAGCTTAGGCCGGCGACAGGGGCAAAGTGGCTACACCTTC

D: TRBD1
J: TRBJ1-4
size: .
V: TRBV2
CDR3: CASRPGTALNEKLFF
DNA: TGTGCCAGCAGACCCGGGACAGCCCTTAATGAAAAACTGTTTTTT

D: .
J: TRBJ1-5
size: .
V: TRBV15
CDR3: CATPTNQPQHF
DNA: TGTGCCACTCCTACTAATCAGCCCCAGCATTTT

D: .
J: TRBJ2-1
size: .
V: TRBV15
CDR3: CATSSLVGIGKFF
DNA: TGTGCCACCAGCAGTCTTGTCGGGATTGGGAAGTTCTTC

D: .
J: TRBJ1-2
size: once
V: TRBV7-8
CDR3: CASSSIRGGYTF
DNA: TGTGCCAGCAGCTCAATTAGGGGCGGCTACACCTTC

D: TRBD1
J: TRBJ2-2
size: .
V: TRBV6-2/TRBV6-3
CDR3: CASSYEVTGLVAGELFF
DNA: TGTGCCAGCAGTTATGAGGTGACAGGGTTGGTTGCCGGGGAGCTGTTTTTT

D: .
J: TRBJ1-2
size: .
V: TRBV7-2
CDR3: CASSLGGPGGYTF
DNA: TGTGCCAGCAGCTTAGGAGGGCCAGGAGGCTACACCTTC

D: TRBD2
J: TRBJ2-3
size: .
V: TRBV5-1
CDR3: CASSLAPLAGDQYF
DNA: TGCGCCAGCAGCTTGGCCCCTCTAGCGGGGGACCAGTATTTT

D: .
J: TRBJ1-6
size: .
V: TRBV4-3
CDR3: CASSQEGYADAPLHF
DNA: TGCGCCAGCAGCCAAGAAGGTTACGCGGACGCACCCCTCCACTTT

D: .
J: TRBJ1-6
size: .
V: TRBV7-2
CDR3: CASSLASRPINSPLHF
DNA: TGTGCCAGCAGCTTAGCCTCCCGTCCCATTAATTCACCCCTCCACTTT

D: TRBD2
J: TRBJ2-3
size: .
V: TRBV25-1
CDR3: CASSKGLAGAVDTQYF
DNA: TGTGCCAGCAGTAAAGGACTAGCGGGTGCCGTGGATACGCAGTATTTT

D: TRBD2
J: TRBJ2-5
size: .
V: TRBV15
CDR3: CATSRGNSGGQETQYF
DNA: TGTGCCACCAGCAGAGGAAATAGCGGGGGCCAAGAGACCCAGTACTTC

D: .
J: TRBJ1-4
size: once
V: TRBV7-8
CDR3: CASSLAPGPNEKLFF
DNA: TGTGCCAGCAGCTTAGCTCCGGGCCCTAATGAAAAACTGTTTTTT

D: .
J: TRBJ1-6
size: .
V: TRBV15
CDR3: CATRDLYNSPLHF
DNA: TGTGCCACCAGGGACCTATATAATTCACCCCTCCACTTT

D: .
J: TRBJ2-6
size: once
V: TRBV19
CDR3: CASRPEGANVLTF
DNA: TGTGCCAGTAGACCGGAGGGGGCCAACGTCCTGACTTTC

D: .
J: TRBJ2-3
size: .
V: TRBV6-5
CDR3: CASSYGGLGTDTQYF
DNA: TGTGCCAGCAGTTACGGGGGTCTCGGGACAGATACGCAGTATTTT

D: TRBD1
J: TRBJ1-6
size: .
V: TRBV27
CDR3: CASSFLSGTGDSYNSPLHF
DNA: TGTGCCAGCAGTTTCCTCTCCGGGACAGGGGACTCCTATAATTCACCCCTCCACTTT

D: TRBD1
J: TRBJ2-1
size: once
V: TRBV9
CDR3: CASSVVGTGGNEQFF
DNA: TGTGCCAGCAGCGTAGTCGGGACAGGGGGGAATGAGCAGTTCTTC

D: .
J: TRBJ1-6
size: .
V: TRBV30
CDR3: CARKRGDSPLHF
DNA: TGTGCCCGGAAGAGGGGAGATTCACCCCTCCACTTT

D: .
J: TRBJ1-6
size: .
V: TRBV14
CDR3: CASTGSYNSPLHF
DNA: TGTGCCAGCACTGGGTCCTATAATTCACCCCTCCACTTT

D: .
J: TRBJ1-1
size: .
V: TRBV11-2
CDR3: CASSRLNTEAFF
DNA: TGTGCCAGCAGTCGGTTGAACACTGAAGCTTTCTTT

D: .
J: TRBJ2-7
size: .
V: TRBV5-1
CDR3: CASSSGDGIGYEQYF
DNA: TGCGCCAGCAGCTCGGGGGACGGTATTGGCTACGAGCAGTACTTC

D: TRBD2
J: TRBJ2-3
size: .
V: TRBV6-8
CDR3: CASSSLAGFFTDTQYF
DNA: TGTGCCAGCAGTTCGTTAGCGGGGTTCTTCACAGATACGCAGTATTTT